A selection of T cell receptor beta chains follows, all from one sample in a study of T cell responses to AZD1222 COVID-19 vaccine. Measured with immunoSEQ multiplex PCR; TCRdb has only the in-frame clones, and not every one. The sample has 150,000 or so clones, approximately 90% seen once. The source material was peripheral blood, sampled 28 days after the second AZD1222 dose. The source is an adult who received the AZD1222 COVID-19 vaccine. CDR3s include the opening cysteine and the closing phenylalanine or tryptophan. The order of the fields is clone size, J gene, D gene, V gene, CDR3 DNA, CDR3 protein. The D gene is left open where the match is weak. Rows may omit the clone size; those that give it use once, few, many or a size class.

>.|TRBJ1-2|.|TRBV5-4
TGTGCCAGCAGCTCCGTGAGCCATTATGGCTACACCTTC
CASSSVSHYGYTF
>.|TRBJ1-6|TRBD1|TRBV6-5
TGTGCCAGCAAGCCGACAGGGGGCTTTTGGTCACCCCTCCACTTT
CASKPTGGFWSPLHF
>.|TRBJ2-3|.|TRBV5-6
TGTGCCAGCGGAGACACCGTTGTGGAAAATACGCAGTATTTT
CASGDTVVENTQYF
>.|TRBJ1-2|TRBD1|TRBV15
TGTGCCACCAGCAGAGCCTCGGGGCAGGGGGCTGGCTACACCTTC
CATSRASGQGAGYTF
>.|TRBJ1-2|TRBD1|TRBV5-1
TGCGCCAGCAGCTTGGGGGACAGGGATAACTATGGCTACACCTTC
CASSLGDRDNYGYTF
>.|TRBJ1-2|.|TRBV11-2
TGTGCCAGCAGCTCCCGCGGGCACCGCACCGTCAACTATGGCTACACCTTC
CASSSRGHRTVNYGYTF
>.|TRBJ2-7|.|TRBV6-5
TGTGCCATCAAATCCGGGGGTATTTCCTACGAGCAGTACTTC
CAIKSGGISYEQYF
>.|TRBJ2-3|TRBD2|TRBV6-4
TGTGCCAGCAGTGCGACTAGCGGGGCCACAGATACGCAGTATTTT
CASSATSGATDTQYF
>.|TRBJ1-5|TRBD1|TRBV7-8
TGTGCCAGCAGCACGACAGGGGTAGTTCAGCCCCAGCATTTT
CASSTTGVVQPQHF
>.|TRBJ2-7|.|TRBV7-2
TGTGCCAGCAGCTCTTATACCTCCTACGAGCAGTACTTC
CASSSYTSYEQYF
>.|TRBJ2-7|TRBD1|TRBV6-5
TGTGCCAGCACTAGGACAGGATTCTCCTACGAGCAGTACTTC
CASTRTGFSYEQYF
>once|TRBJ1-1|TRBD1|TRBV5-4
TGTGCCAGCAGCCCCGCGACAGGGAACCAGAACACTGAAGCTTTCTTT
CASSPATGNQNTEAFF
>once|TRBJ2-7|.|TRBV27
TGTGCCAGCAGTTGGACTCCCTCGGACGAGCAGTACTTC
CASSWTPSDEQYF
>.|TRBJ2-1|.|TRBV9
TGTGCCAGCAGCCCGCCCAGGGGCAATGAGCAGTTCTTC
CASSPPRGNEQFF
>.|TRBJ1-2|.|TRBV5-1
TGCGCCAGCAGCTTGGTGGAGGCTTCGTATGGCTACACCTTC
CASSLVEASYGYTF
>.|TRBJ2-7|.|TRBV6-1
TGTGCCAGCAGTGAAGGGGGGAGTAGGTACGAGCAGTACTTC
CASSEGGSRYEQYF
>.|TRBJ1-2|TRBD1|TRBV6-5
TGTGCCAGCAGCGACGGGACAGGGTTAGACTATGGCTACACCTTC
CASSDGTGLDYGYTF
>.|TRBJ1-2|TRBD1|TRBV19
TGTGCCAGTAATAGGGGGCAGGGGCAAGCTAACTATGGCTACACCTTC
CASNRGQGQANYGYTF
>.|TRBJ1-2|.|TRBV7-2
TGTGCCAGCAGCTTAGTGGCAGGGGTGGACTATGGCTACACCTTC
CASSLVAGVDYGYTF
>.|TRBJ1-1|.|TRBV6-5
TGTGCCAGCAGTTACTCGGACCTTGTCACTGAAGCTTTCTTT
CASSYSDLVTEAFF
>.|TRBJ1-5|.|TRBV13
TGTGCCAGCAGCCACGGGACCCGGGGTCAGCCCCAGCATTTT
CASSHGTRGQPQHF
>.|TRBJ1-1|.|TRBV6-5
TGTGCCAGCAGTTACGACGTTTACACTGAAGCTTTCTTT
CASSYDVYTEAFF
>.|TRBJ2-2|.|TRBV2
TGTGCCAGCAGTGAACTGACAGTGGACCTGATCGGGGAGCTGTTTTTT
CASSELTVDLIGELFF
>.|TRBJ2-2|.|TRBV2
TGTGCCAGCAGGAGTGGGGCTGGCAGGACCTCCGGGGAGCTGTTTTTT
CASRSGAGRTSGELFF
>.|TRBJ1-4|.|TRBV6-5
TGTGCCAGCAGCTATCATCGGCCTACTAATGAAAAACTGTTTTTT
CASSYHRPTNEKLFF
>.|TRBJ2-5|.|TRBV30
TGTGCCTGGTCAGGAGGGGCACAAGAGACCCAGTACTTC
CAWSGGAQETQYF
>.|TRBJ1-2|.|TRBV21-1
TGTGCCAGCAGCACCTCGAACCTTAACACCTTC
CASSTSNLNTF
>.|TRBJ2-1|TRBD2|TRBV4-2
TGTGCCAGCACTAGCGGGGGCCGAGACTCCGATGAGCAGTTCTTC
CASTSGGRDSDEQFF
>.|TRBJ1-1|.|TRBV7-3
TGTGCCAGCAGCTTAACCCCCGTGAGGTCCAAGAACACTGAAGCTTTCTTT
CASSLTPVRSKNTEAFF
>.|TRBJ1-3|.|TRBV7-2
TGTGCCAGCAGCTTAGTTTATCTAAACACCATATATTTT
CASSLVYLNTIYF
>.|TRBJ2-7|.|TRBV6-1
TGTGCCAGCAGTGAAATATCGAGGAAGCGTCCCTACGAGCAGTACTTC
CASSEISRKRPYEQYF
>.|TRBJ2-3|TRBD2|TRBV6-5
TGTGCCAGCAGTGACTCCCGCCTAGCGGGTTTTACGCAGTATTTT
CASSDSRLAGFTQYF
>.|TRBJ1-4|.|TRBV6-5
TGTGCCAGCAGTTATTATCGACAGACTAAACTGTTTTTT
CASSYYRQTKLFF
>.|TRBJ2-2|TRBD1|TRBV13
TGTGCCAGCAGCGCAGGTACAGGGGTGAACACCGGGGAGCTGTTTTTT
CASSAGTGVNTGELFF
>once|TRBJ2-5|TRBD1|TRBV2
TGTGCCAGCAGTGAATACAGGGGGCGGGAGACCCAGTACTTC
CASSEYRGRETQYF
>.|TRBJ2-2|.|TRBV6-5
TGTGCCGGCGGACTCTTGAACACCGGGGAGCTGTTTTTT
CAGGLLNTGELFF
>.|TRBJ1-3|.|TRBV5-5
TGTGCCAGCAGCTTACAGGACTCTGGAAACACCATATATTTT
CASSLQDSGNTIYF
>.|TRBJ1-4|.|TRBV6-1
TGTGCCAGCAGTGAGGGTCAGGGAGCCGAAAAACTGTTTTTT
CASSEGQGAEKLFF
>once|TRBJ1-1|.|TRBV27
TGTGCCAGCAGTTTCAGCCGGGACACACTGAAAGCTTTCTTT
CASSFSRDTLKAFF
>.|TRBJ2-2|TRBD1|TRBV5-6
TGTGCCAGCAGCTTGTTCGACAGGGTAGAGACCGGGGAGCTGTTTTTT
CASSLFDRVETGELFF
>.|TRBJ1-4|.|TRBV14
TGTGCCAGCAGCCAAGAGTCGGGGCGTACTAATGAAAAACTGTTTTTT
CASSQESGRTNEKLFF
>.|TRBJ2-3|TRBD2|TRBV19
TGTGCCAGTAGTATGCGCCGCGGGACTAGCGGGGGCACAGATACGCAGTATTTT
CASSMRRGTSGGTDTQYF
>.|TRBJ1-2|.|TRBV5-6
TGTGCCAGCAGCTTGGCGGCAGGCTATGGCTACACCTTC
CASSLAAGYGYTF
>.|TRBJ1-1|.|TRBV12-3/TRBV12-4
TGTGCCAGCAGTTTGGGGGGGCACACTGAAGCTTTCTTT
CASSLGGHTEAFF
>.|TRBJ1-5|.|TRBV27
TGTGCCAGCAGTTTAAGAAGAGGCAATCAGCCCCAGCATTTT
CASSLRRGNQPQHF
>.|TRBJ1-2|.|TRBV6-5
TGTGCCAGCATAATGAAGGGGAGCATCTATGGCTACACCTTC
CASIMKGSIYGYTF
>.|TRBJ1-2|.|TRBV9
TGTGCCAGCAGCGCCCGGGCCCACCTAGCTAACTATGGCTACACCTTC
CASSARAHLANYGYTF
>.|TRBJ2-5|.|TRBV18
TGTGCCAGCTCACCACGGACCGGAGGGGGGGAGACCCAGTACTTC
CASSPRTGGGETQYF
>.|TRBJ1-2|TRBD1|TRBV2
TGTGCCAGCAGTGCAGGGCAGGGGGCTTACTATGGCTACACCTTC
CASSAGQGAYYGYTF
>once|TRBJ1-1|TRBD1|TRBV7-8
TGTGCCAGCAGCCCCTTCCGGGACAGGAGTCCTGAAGCTTTCTTT
CASSPFRDRSPEAFF
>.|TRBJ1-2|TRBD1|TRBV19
TGTGCCAGTAGTATCTCGGGAGGGGGCAGAGCTAACTATGGCTACACCTTC
CASSISGGGRANYGYTF
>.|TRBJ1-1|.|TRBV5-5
TGTGCCAGCAGCTTTTACACCGTCCCCACTGAAGCTTTCTTT
CASSFYTVPTEAFF
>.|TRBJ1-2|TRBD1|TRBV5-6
TGTGCCAGCAGCATCGCCCCGGGACAGGGGGACTATGGCTACACCTTC
CASSIAPGQGDYGYTF
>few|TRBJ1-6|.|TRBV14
TGTGCCAGCAGCCAAGAGGTCGGCTATAATTCACCCCTCCACTTT
CASSQEVGYNSPLHF
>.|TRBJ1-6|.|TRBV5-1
TGCGCCAGCAGCTTGAAGAACCCTGGACAGAGGAATTCACCCCTCCACTTT
CASSLKNPGQRNSPLHF
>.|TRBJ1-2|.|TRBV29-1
TGCAGCGTTGAATGGGGGAGGAGTACCGGAGGCTACACCTTC
CSVEWGRSTGGYTF
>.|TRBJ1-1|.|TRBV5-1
TGCGCCAGCAGCCCGGAGCCCCCGTGGGACACTGAAGCTTTCTTT
CASSPEPPWDTEAFF
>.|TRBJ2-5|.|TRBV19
TGTGCCAGTAGTCCCAGACCTGAACGAGAGACCCAGTACTTC
CASSPRPERETQYF
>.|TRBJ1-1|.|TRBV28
TGTGCCACTACCCAGGGGACTCCATTACCCGAAGCTTTCTTT
CATTQGTPLPEAFF